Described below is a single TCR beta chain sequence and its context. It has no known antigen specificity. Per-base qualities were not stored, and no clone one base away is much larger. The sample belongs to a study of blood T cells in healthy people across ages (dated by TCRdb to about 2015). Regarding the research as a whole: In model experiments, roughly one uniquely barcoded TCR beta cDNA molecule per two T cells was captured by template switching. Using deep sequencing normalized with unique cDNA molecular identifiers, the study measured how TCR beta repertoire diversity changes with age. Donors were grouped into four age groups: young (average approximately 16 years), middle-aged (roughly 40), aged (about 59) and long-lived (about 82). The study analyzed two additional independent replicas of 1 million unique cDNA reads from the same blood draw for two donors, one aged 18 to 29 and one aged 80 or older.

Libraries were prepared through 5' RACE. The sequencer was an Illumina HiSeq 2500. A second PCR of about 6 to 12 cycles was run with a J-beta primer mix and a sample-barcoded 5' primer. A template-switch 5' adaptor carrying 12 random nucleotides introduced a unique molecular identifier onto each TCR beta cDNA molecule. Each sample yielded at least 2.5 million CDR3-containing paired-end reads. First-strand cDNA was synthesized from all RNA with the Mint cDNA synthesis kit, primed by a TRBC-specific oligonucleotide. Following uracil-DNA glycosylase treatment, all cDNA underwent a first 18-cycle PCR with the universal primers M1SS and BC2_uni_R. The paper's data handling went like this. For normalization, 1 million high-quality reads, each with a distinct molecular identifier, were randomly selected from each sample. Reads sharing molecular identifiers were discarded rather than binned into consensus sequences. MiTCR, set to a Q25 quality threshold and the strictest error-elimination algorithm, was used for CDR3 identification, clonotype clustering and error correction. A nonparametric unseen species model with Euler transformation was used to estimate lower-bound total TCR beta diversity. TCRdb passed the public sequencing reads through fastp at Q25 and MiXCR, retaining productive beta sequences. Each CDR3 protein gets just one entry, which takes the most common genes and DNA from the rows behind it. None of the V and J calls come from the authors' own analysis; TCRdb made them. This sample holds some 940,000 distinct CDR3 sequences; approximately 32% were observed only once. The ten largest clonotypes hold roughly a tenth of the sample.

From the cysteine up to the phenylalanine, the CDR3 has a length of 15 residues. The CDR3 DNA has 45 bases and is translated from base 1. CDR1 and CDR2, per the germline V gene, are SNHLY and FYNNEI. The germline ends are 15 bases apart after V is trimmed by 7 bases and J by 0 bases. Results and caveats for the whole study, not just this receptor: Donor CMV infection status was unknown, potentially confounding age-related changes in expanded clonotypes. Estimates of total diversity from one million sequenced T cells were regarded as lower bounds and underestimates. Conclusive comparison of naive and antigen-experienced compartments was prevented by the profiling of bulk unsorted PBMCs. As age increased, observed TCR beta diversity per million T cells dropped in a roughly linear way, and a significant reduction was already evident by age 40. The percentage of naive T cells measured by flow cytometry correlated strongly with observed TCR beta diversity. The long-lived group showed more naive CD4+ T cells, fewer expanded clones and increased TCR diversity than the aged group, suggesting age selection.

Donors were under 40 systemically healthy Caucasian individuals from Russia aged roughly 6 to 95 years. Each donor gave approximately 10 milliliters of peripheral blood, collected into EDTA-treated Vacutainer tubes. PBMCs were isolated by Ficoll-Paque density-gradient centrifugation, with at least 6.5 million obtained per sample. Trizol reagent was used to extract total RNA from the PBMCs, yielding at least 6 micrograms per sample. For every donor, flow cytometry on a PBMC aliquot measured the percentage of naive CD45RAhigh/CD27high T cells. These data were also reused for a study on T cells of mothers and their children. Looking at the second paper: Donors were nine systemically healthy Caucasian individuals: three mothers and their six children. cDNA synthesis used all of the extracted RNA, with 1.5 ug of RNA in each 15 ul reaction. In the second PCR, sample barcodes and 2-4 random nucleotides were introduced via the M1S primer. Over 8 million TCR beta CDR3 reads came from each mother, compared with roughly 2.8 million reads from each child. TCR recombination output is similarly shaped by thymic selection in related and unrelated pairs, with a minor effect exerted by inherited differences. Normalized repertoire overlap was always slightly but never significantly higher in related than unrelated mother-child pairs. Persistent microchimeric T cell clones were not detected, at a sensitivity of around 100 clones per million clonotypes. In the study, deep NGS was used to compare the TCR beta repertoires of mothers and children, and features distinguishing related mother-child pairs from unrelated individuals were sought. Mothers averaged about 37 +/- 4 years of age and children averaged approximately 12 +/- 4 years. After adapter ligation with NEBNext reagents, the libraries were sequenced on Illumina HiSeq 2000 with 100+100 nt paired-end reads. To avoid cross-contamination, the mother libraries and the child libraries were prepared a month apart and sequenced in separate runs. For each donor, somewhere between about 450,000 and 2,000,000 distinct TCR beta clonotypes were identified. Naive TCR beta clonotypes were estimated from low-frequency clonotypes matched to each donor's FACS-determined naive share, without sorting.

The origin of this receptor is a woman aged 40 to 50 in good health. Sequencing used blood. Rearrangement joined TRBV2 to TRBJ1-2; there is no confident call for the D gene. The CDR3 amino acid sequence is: CASMVEGPTNYGYTF. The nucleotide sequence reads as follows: TGTGCCAGCATGGTTGAAGGACCGACTAACTATGGCTACACCTTC.